The 19 T cell receptor beta chains below were found in one sample sequenced in a study of blood T cell repertoires in COVID-19. Method: immunoSEQ multiplex PCR; TCRdb's copy keeps in-frame clones and lacks some. This table has more than 200,000 clones, roughly 85% appearing once. The sample consisted of peripheral blood. The receptors originated from a man aged 18-30 years with active or convalescent COVID-19.

The rearrangement uses TRBV7-2 and TRBJ1-5, with D unresolved. Germline-derived CDR1 and CDR2 are SGHTA and FQGNSA. CDR3 length: 12 residues. V gave up 1 base and J gave up 11 bases, with 9 bases separating them. The CDR3 nucleotides read TGTGCCAGCAGCTTAGGTTCCGGGACCCAGCATTTT. It specifies CASSLGSGTQHF.

V and J are TRBV7-2 and TRBJ2-2; the D gene is possibly TRBD2 (5 bases). The V gene's germline CDR1 is SGHTA and CDR2 FQGNSA. The CDR3 runs 16 residues. Trimming took 5 bases from V and 6 from J, leaving 19 bases between them. The CDR3 reads CASSAQGPGSPGELFF. CDR3 coding DNA: TGTGCCAGCAGCGCCCAAGGCCCGGGGTCCCCCGGGGAGCTGTTTTTT.

Points on this clone: The germline gene is not matched at one end of the junction; a read error may be the cause. The chain uses TRBV7-9 and TRBJ2-7, with D possibly TRBD1 on 6 matching bases. The germline V gene encodes CDR1 SEHNR and CDR2 FQNEAQ (reference sequence). This CDR3 has 13 residues. The CDR3: CASSLNDPGQGDF. The CDR3 DNA sequence: TGTGCCAGCAGCTTGAACGATCCGGGACAAGGGGACTTC. The full variable domain, with the rest looked up from reference TRBV7-9 and TRBJ2-7, is DTGVSQNPRHKITKRGQNVTFRCDPISEHNRLYWYRQTLGQGPEFLTYFQNEAQLEKSRLLSDRFSAERPKGSFSTLEIQRTEQGDSAMYLCASSLNDPGQGDFGPGTRLTVT.

The V call is TRBV6-4, the J call TRBJ1-6; D is possibly TRBD1 (5 bases). This CDR3 spans 13 amino acids. The germline gives CDR1 MRHNA, CDR2 SNTAGT. The germline V and J ends were trimmed by 6 bases and 7 bases, with 10 bases remaining between them. This chain's CDR3 is CASSVQGNSPLHF. The DNA of the CDR3 is TGTGCCAGCAGCGTTCAGGGAAATTCACCCCTCCACTTT.

The V call is TRBV7-2, the J call TRBJ1-2; 7 bases align to TRBD1. In germline, CDR1 is SGHTA, CDR2 FQGNSA. With V trimmed by 4 bases and J by 4 bases, 15 bases remained unmatched. The CDR3 runs to 17 residues. This CDR3 is CASSSGGSTGRPYGYTF. DNA for the CDR3: TGTGCCAGCAGCTCAGGGGGGTCGACAGGGAGACCCTATGGCTACACCTTC. The whole variable domain, filled in from reference TRBV7-2 and TRBJ1-2, reads GAGVSQSPSNKVTEKGKDVELRCDPISGHTALYWYRQSLGQGLEFLIYFQGNSAPDKSGLPSDRFSAERTGGSVSTLTIQRTQQEDSAVYLCASSSGGSTGRPYGYTFGSGTRLTVV.

The chain couples TRBV28 to TRBJ2-1; D not certain. The germline V gene has CDR1 MDHEN and CDR2 SYDVKM. V lost 3 bases and J lost 8, with 8 bases in between. This CDR3 contains 12 residues. CDR3 DNA: TGTGCCAGCAGTTTGTCTCCCTATGAGCAGTTCTTC. Translated, it gives CASSLSPYEQFF.

The rearrangement uses TRBV7-2 and TRBJ2-1; the match to TRBD2 covers 7 bases. This CDR3 is 15 amino acids long. The J segment lost 5 bases and the V segment lost 1 base, leaving 5 bases of the junction unmatched. Looked up from germline, CDR1 is SGHTA and CDR2 is FQGNSA. The chain's CDR3 is CASSLELAGHNEQFF. The CDR3 DNA reads as TGTGCCAGCAGCTTAGAGTTAGCGGGTCACAATGAGCAGTTCTTC.

This clone appeared a single time. The rearrangement links TRBV13 to TRBJ1-1; D may be TRBD1 (6 bases). The germline V gene has CDR1 PRHDT and CDR2 FYEKMQ (reference sequence). This CDR3 has 16 amino acids. V was clipped by 1 base and J by 0 bases, with 12 bases between them. The CDR3 reads CASSLEGTRMNTEAFF. CDR3 nucleotide sequence: TGTGCCAGCAGCTTAGAAGGGACAAGGATGAACACTGAAGCTTTCTTT.

The genes are TRBV5-1 and TRBJ2-5; 10 nucleotides line up with TRBD2. The CDR3 has 17 amino acids. With V trimmed by 4 bases and J by 4 bases, 13 bases remained unmatched. Looked up from germline, CDR1 is SGHRS and CDR2 is YFSETQ. CDR3 residues: CASSRGAGGMFGETQYF. CDR3 coding DNA: TGCGCCAGCAGCAGAGGAGCGGGGGGGATGTTCGGAGAGACCCAGTACTTC. Drawing the rest from reference TRBV5-1 and TRBJ2-5, the complete variable domain is KAGVTQTPRYLIKTRGQQVTLSCSPISGHRSVSWYQQTPGQGLQFLFEYFSETQRNKGNFPGRFSGRQFSNSRSEMNVSTLELGDSALYLCASSRGAGGMFGETQYFGPGTRLLVL.

The chain recombines TRBV6-5 with TRBJ1-5; D might be TRBD1 (5 bases). With 6 bases removed from V and 4 bases from J, the gap between germline ends came to 7 bases. Germline lookup yields CDR1 MNHEY and CDR2 SVGAGI. The CDR3 runs to 12 residues. The CDR3 DNA reads as TGTGCCAGCAGGGGGACTAATCAGCCCCAGCATTTT. Protein: CASRGTNQPQHF.

CDR3 sequence reads: CASSYGPVMNGYTF. The CDR3 DNA is TGTGCCAGCAGTTACGGGCCGGTTATGAATGGCTACACCTTC. The chain is built from TRBV6-5 and TRBJ1-2; D is undetermined. This CDR3 region has 14 residues. V dropped 2 bases and J dropped 6 bases, with 13 bases sitting between them. Germline values: CDR1 MNHEY, CDR2 SVGAGI.

J is TRBJ2-1 and V is TRBV9; D is possibly TRBD2 (5 bases). The germline CDR1 and CDR2 sequences are SGDLS and YYNGEE. This CDR3 region has 13 residues. V lost 7 bases and J 7 bases, leaving 15 bases between the germline ends. The CDR3: CASPGVRRNEQFF. CDR3 coding DNA: TGTGCCAGCCCCGGGGTCCGTCGGAATGAGCAGTTCTTC.

The V gene is TRBV9, the J gene TRBJ2-2; D is possibly TRBD2 (5 bases). V lost 0 bases, J lost 6 bases, and 12 bases lay in between. CDR3 length: 15 residues. CDR1 is SGDLS, CDR2 YYNGEE, per germline. DNA for the CDR3: TGTGCCAGCAGCGTAGTCGGTATGGAGGCCGGGGAGCTGTTTTTT. Translating gives CASSVVGMEAGELFF.

The V gene is TRBV7-2, the J gene TRBJ2-1; TRBD1 matches at 7 bases. The CDR3 is 15 residues long. Germline CDR1 is SGHTA and CDR2 is FQGNSA. V lost 1 base, J lost 9 bases, and 9 bases stayed unmatched. CDR3 nucleotides: TGTGCCAGCAGCTTAGAGACAGGGACCCTTTCTGAGCAGTTCTTC. Its translation: CASSLETGTLSEQFF.

V gene TRBV2 combines with J gene TRBJ2-1; 10 positions match TRBD2. With V trimmed by 2 bases and J by 7 bases, 5 bases remained unmatched. The CDR3 consists of 15 residues. Germline loops: CDR1 SNHLY, CDR2 FYNNEI. In DNA, the CDR3 is TGTGCCAGCAGTGAATCTAGCGGGAGTGGGAATGAGCAGTTCTTC. It yields the protein CASSESSGSGNEQFF.

This clone came up a few times. The chain uses TRBV27 and TRBJ1-4, with a tentative D call TRBD1 (6 bases). V was cut by 10 bases and J by 5 bases, with 17 bases left in between. CDR3 length: 14 amino acids. Germline values: CDR1 MNHEY, CDR2 SMNVEV (reference sequence). The CDR3: CANSLRGPNEKLFF. The CDR3 coding sequence is TGTGCCAACTCACTCAGGGGTCCCAATGAAAAACTGTTTTTT.

This chain links TRBV7-3 with TRBJ2-1; 9 nucleotides agree with TRBD2. The germline V gene has CDR1 SGHTA and CDR2 FQGTGA. J was trimmed by 2 bases and V by 3 bases; bases with no gene match: 2. CDR3 length: 15 amino acids. CDR3 sequence (DNA): TGTGCCAGCAGCTTGAGGACTAGCGCCTACAATGAGCAGTTCTTC. Translated: CASSLRTSAYNEQFF.

The chain employs TRBV7-9 and TRBJ1-5; 8 nucleotides align to TRBD1. V shed 5 bases, J shed 5 bases, and the junction held 2 bases outside the gene matches. Germline CDR1 reads SEHNR; CDR2 reads FQNEAQ (reference sequence). CDR3 size: 13 residues. The CDR3: CASSQGAYQPQHF. CDR3 bases: TGTGCCAGCAGCCAGGGGGCGTATCAGCCCCAGCATTTT.

The rearrangement links TRBV6-6 to TRBJ2-5; 7 bases align to TRBD1. The CDR3 has 13 amino acids. Losses at the gene ends were 6 bases for V and 5 bases for J; bases not matched to a gene: 6. Germline values: CDR1 MNHNY, CDR2 SVGAGI (reference sequence). CDR3 nucleotide sequence: TGTGCCAGCAGAACGACAGGGTGGGAGACCCAGTACTTC. Protein: CASRTTGWETQYF.